The clone carrying this TCR beta chain has a count of ten or more. Its antigen remains unidentified. The CDR3 sequence is 15 residues long. Trimming left V 3 bases short and J 5 bases short, with 14 bases between. The V gene's germline CDR1 is MDHEN and CDR2 SYDVKM. The data were obtained in a study of blood T cells in healthy people across ages. Points from the study as a whole: It was held that the diversity estimates obtained from one million T cells were underestimates. Naive T cell percentage and TCR beta diversity correlated strongly.

A second PCR of 7 to 11 cycles used a sample-barcoded 5' primer and a J-beta primer mix. TCRdb called the 5' RACE reads again in MiXCR, with one record for every CDR3 protein. The sample yields some 1.5 million distinct CDR3 sequences, roughly 27% seen once. The receptor was isolated from a woman younger than 45 in good health. Sequencing used blood. The chain links TRBV28 to TRBJ2-4; tentative D call: TRBD1 (7 bases). The CDR3, as DNA: TGTGCCAGCAGTTTGTTTTCAGGGGGGCAAAACATTCAGTACTTC. This sequence encodes CASSLFSGGQNIQYF.